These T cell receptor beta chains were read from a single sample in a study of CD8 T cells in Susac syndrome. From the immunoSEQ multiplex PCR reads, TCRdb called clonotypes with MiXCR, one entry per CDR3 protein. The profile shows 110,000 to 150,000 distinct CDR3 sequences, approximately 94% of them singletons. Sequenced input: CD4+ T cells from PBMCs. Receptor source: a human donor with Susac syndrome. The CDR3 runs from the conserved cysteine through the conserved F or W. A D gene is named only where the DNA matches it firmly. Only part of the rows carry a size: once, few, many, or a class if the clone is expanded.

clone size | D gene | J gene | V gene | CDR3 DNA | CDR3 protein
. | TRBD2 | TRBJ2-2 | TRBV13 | TGTGCCAGCAGCTTCTTACAGGGAAGCGGGGGGCTGTTTTTT | CASSFLQGSGGLFF
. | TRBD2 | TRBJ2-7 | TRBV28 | TGTGCCAGCAGTTTAGGCGGTAGCGGGAGGGCTTACGAGCAGTACTTC | CASSLGGSGRAYEQYF
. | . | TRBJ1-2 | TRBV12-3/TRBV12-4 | TGTGCCAGCACCCCCAATGGAGGATATGGCTACACCTTC | CASTPNGGYGYTF
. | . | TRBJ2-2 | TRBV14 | TGTGCCAGCAGCCCGTTCAGCGCGAACACCGGGGAGCTGTTTTTT | CASSPFSANTGELFF
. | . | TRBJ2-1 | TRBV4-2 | TGTGCCAGCAGCCAAGATACATCTAGCACGGTTGGTGAGCAGTTCTTC | CASSQDTSSTVGEQFF
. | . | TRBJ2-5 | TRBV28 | TGTGCCAGTGACCTTTTAGGGACCCAGTACTTC | CASDLLGTQYF
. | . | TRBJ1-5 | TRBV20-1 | TGCAGTGCTAGACCGAGCAGACGACAGTTAGGGCCCCAGCATTTT | CSARPSRRQLGPQHF
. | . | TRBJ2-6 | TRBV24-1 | TGTGCCACCAGTGAGGGGTCTGGGGCCAACGTCCTGACTTTC | CATSEGSGANVLTF
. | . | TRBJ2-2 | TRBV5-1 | TGCGCCAGCAGCTACGGGACACGGAACACCGGGGAGCTGTTTTTT | CASSYGTRNTGELFF
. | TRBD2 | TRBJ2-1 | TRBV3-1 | TGTGCCAGCAGCCAAGCCCCAACTAGCGGCAACGCCAATGAGCAGTTCTTC | CASSQAPTSGNANEQFF
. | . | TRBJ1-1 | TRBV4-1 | TGCGCCAGCAGTCGGGTGCCGGCTGCGGAAGCTTTCTTT | CASSRVPAAEAFF
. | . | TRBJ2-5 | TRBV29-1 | TGCAGCGTTGGGGACTACCAAGAGACCCAGTACTTC | CSVGDYQETQYF
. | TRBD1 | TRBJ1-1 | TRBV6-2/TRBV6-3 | TGTGCCAGCAGGGCGACAGGGGGATGGGCTTTCTTT | CASRATGGWAFF
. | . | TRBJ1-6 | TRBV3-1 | TGTGCCAGCAGCCCCCTTGCCGGGGCCGTTAATTCACCCCTCCACTTT | CASSPLAGAVNSPLHF
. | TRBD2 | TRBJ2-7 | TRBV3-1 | TGTGCCAGCACCTCCGGACTAGCGGCCTACGAGCAGTACTTC | CASTSGLAAYEQYF
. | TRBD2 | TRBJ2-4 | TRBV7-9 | TGTGCCAGCAGCCCCACTAGCGGGAGTCTTCAGTACTTC | CASSPTSGSLQYF
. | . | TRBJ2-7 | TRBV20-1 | TGCAGTGCTATCCCGGGAAGTAGGGGTGATGGGCAGTACTTC | CSAIPGSRGDGQYF
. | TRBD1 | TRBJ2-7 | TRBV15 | TGTGCCACCAGCAGGAGGACCGGGACAGGGACCTACGAGCAGTACTTC | CATSRRTGTGTYEQYF
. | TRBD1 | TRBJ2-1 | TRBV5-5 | TGTGCCAGCAGCACGCCGACAGGGAGATACAATGAGCAGTTCTTC | CASSTPTGRYNEQFF
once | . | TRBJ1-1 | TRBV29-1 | TGCAGCGTTAAAACCAAGAACACTGAAGCTTTCTTT | CSVKTKNTEAFF
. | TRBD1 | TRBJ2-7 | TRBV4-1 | TGCGCCAGCAGCCATCCAAGGGGGACAGGGGGCTACGAGCAGTACTTC | CASSHPRGTGGYEQYF
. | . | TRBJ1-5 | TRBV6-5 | TGTGCCAGCAGTTACTCGAGGGATCAGCCCCAGCATTTT | CASSYSRDQPQHF